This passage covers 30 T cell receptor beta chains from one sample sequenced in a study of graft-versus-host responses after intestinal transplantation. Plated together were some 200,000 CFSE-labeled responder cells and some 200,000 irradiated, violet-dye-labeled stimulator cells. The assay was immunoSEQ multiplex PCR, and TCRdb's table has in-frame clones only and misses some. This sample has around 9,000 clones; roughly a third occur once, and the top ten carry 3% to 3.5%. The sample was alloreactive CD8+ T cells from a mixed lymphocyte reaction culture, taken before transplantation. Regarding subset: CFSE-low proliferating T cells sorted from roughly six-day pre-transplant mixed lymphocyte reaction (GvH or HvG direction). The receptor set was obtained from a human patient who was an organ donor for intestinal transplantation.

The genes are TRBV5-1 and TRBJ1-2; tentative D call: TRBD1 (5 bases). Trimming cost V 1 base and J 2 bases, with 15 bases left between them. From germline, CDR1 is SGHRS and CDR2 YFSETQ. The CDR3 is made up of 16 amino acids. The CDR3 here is CASSLWGGDTNYGYTF. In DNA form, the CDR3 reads TGCGCCAGCAGCTTGTGGGGGGGTGACACGAACTATGGCTACACCTTC.

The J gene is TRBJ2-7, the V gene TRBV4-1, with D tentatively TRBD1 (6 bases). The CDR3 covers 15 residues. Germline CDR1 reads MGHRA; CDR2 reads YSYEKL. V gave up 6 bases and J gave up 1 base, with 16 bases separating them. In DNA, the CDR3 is TGCGCCAGCAGAGAGGACAGCCATGGATCCTACGAGCAGTACTTC. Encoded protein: CASREDSHGSYEQYF.

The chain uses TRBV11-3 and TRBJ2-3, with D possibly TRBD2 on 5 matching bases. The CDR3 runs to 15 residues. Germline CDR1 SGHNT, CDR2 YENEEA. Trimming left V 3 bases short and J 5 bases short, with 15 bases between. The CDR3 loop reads CASSLGWASQDTQYF. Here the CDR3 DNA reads TGTGCCAGCAGCTTGGGGTGGGCTAGCCAAGATACGCAGTATTTT.

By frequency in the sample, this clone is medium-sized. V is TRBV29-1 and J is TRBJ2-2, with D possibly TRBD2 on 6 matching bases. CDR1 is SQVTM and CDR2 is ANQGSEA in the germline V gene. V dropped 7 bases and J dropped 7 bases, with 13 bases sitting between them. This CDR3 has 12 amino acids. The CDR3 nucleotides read TGCAGCGCACTGGGGGGTTACGGGGAGCTGTTTTTT. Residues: CSALGGYGELFF.

The CDR3 DNA follows: TGTGCCAGCAGCCGTCGGGGGGGGGCCTCTGGAAACACCATATATTTT. It yields the protein CASSRRGGASGNTIYF. V is TRBV7-9 and J is TRBJ1-3, with D possibly being TRBD1 (6 bases). Trimming removed 5 bases at V and 0 bases at J, with 14 bases between. Germline lookup yields CDR1 SEHNR and CDR2 FQNEAQ (reference sequence). The CDR3 runs 16 residues.

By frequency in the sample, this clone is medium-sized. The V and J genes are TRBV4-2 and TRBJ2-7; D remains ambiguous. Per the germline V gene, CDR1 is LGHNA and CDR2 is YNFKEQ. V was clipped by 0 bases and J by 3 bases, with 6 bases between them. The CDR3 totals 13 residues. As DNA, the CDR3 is TGTGCCAGCAGCCAAGAAGCCCGCTACGAGCAGTACTTC. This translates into CASSQEARYEQYF.

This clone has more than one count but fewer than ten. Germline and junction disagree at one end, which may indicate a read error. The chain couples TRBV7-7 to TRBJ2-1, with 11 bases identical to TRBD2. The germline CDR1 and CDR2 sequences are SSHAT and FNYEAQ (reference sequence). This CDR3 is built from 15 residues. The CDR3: CASSPGLADLDEQFF. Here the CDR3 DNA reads TGTGCTAGCAGCCCGGGACTAGCGGACTTGGATGAGCAGTTCTTC.

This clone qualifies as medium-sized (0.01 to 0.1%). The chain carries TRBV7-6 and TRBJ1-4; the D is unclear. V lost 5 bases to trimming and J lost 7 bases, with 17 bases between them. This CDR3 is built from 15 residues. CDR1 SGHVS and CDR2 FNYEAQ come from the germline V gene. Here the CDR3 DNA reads TGTGCCAGCAGCCCACTGGACCGGGCGGGTGAAAAACTGTTTTTT. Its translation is CASSPLDRAGEKLFF.

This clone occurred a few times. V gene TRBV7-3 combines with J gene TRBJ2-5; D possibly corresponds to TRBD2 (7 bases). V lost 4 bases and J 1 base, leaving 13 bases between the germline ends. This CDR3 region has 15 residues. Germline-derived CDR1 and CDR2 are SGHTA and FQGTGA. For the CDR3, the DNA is TGTGCCAGCAGCTCGGGGGGCGGCCCCCAAGAGACCCAGTACTTC. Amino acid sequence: CASSSGGGPQETQYF.

The CDR3, as DNA: TGTGCCAGCAGCCCACACCCACAGTCCCGAGATACGCAGTATTTT. Translation: CASSPHPQSRDTQYF. The chain joins TRBV11-2 to TRBJ2-3; no reliable D call. CDR1 and CDR2 from the germline V gene are SGHAT and FQNNGV. Trimming took off 5 bases at V and 5 bases at J, with 17 bases between the two ends. The CDR3 covers 15 residues.

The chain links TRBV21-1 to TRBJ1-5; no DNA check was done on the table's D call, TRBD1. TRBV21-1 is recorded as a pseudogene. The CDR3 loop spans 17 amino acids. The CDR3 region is CARGPGQAIYSNQPQHF. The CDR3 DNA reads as TGTGCCAGGGGACCGGGACAGGCGATCTATAGCAATCAGCCCCAGCATTTT.

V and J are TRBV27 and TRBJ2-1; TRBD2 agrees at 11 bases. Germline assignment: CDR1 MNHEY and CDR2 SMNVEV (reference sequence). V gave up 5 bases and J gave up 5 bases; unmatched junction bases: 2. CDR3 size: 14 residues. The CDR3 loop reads CASSRGLADNEQFF. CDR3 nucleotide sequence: TGTGCCAGCAGTCGGGGACTAGCGGACAATGAGCAGTTCTTC.

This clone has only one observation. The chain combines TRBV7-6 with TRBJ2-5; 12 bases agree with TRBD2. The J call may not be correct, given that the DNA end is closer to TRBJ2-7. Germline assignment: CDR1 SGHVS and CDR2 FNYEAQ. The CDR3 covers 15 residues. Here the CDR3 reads CASSSLAGGGDEQYF. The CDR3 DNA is TGTGCCAGCAGCTCTCTAGCGGGGGGGGGCGACGAGCAGTACTTC.

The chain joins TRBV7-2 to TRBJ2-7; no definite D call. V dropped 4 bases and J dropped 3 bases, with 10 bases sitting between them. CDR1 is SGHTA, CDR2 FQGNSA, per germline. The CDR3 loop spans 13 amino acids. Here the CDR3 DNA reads TGTGCCAGCAGCTCCGTCGCTAGCTACGAGCAGTACTTC. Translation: CASSSVASYEQYF.

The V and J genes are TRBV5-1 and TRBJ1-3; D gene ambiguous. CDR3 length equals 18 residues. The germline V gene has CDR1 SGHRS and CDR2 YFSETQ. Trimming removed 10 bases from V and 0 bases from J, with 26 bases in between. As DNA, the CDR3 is TGCGCCCGCGGAGAAGCCCCCCGAATCAACCCCTCTGGAAACACCATATATTTT. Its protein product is CARGEAPRINPSGNTIYF.

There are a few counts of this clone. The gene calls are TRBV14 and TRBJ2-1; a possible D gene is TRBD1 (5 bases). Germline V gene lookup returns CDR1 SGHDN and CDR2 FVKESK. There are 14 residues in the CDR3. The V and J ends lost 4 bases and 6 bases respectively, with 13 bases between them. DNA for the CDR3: TGTGCCAGCAGCCTGATGGACATCGGCAATGAGCAGTTCTTC. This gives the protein CASSLMDIGNEQFF. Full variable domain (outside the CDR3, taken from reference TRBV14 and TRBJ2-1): EAGVTQFPSHSVIEKGQTVTLRCDPISGHDNLYWYRRVMGKEIKFLLHFVKESKQDESGMPNNRFLAERTGGTYSTLKVQPAELEDSGVYFCASSLMDIGNEQFFGPGTRLTVL.

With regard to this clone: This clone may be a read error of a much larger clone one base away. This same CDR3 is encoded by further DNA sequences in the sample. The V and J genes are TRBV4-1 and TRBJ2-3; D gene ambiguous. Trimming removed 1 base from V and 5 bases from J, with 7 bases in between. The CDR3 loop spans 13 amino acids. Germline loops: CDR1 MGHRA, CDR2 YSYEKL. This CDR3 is CASSQVLEDTQYF. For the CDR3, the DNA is TGCGCCAGCAGCCAAGTTCTAGAAGATACGCAGTATTTT.

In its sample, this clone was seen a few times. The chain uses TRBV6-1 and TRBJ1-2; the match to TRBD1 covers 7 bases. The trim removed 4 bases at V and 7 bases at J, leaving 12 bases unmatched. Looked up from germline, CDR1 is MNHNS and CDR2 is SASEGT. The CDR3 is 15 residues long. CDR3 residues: CASSGIDRVLRGYTF. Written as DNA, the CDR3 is TGTGCCAGCAGTGGGATCGACAGGGTATTACGTGGCTACACCTTC.

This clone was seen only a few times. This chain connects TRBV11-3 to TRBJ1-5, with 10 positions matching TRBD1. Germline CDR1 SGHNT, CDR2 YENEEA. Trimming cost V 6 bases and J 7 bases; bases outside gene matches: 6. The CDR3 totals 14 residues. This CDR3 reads CASSWGQGRQPQHF. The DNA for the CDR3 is TGTGCCAGCAGTTGGGGACAGGGGAGGCAGCCCCAGCATTTT.

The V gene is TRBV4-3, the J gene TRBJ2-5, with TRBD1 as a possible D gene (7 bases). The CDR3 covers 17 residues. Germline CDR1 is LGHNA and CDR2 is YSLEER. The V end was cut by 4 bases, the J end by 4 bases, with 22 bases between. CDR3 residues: CASSPTSGGPPGETQYF. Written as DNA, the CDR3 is TGCGCCAGCAGCCCGACCTCAGGGGGGCCCCCGGGAGAGACCCAGTACTTC.

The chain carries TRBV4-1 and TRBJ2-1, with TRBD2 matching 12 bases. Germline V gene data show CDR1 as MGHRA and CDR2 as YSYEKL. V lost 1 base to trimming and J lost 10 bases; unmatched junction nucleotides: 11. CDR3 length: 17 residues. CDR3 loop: CASSQASPSGGAGEQFF. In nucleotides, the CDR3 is TGCGCCAGCAGCCAAGCCAGCCCTAGCGGGGGGGCCGGGGAGCAGTTCTTC.

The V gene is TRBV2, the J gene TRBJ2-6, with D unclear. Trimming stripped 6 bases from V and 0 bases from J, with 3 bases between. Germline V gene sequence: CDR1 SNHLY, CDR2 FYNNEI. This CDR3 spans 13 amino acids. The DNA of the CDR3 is TGTGCCAGCAGCAGCTCTGGGGCCAACGTCCTGACTTTC. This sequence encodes CASSSSGANVLTF.

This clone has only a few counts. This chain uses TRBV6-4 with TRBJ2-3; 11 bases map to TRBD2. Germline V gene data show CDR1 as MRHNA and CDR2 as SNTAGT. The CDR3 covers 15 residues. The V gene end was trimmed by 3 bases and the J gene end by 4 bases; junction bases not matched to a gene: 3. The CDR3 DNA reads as TGTGCCAGCAGTGAACGGACTAGCGGGCCAGATACGCAGTATTTT. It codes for CASSERTSGPDTQYF.

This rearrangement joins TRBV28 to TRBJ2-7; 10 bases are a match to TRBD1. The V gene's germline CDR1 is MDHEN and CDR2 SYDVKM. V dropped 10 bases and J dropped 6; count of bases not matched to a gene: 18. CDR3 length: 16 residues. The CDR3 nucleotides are TGTGCCAACGCGAGTTTCTTGGGACAGGGGAGATTCGAGCAGTACTTC. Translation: CANASFLGQGRFEQYF.

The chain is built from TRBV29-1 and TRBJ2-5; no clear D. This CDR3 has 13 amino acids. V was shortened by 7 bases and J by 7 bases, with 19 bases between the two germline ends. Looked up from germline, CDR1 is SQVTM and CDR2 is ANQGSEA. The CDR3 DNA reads TGCAGCGGGCGCCAGAGGCTTTACGGGACCCAGTACTTC. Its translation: CSGRQRLYGTQYF.

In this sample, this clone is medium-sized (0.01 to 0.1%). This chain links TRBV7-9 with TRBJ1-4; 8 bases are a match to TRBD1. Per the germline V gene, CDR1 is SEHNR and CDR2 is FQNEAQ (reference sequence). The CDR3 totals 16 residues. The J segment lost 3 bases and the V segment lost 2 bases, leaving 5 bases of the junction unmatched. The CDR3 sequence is CASSLIWTGSNEKLFF. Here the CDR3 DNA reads TGTGCCAGCAGCTTAATCTGGACAGGGTCTAATGAAAAACTGTTTTTT.

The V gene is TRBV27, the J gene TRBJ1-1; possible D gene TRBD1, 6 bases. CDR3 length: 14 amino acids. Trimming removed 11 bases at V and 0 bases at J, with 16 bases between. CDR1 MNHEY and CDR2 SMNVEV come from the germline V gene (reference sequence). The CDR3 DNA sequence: TGTGCCCTTGAGGGGGTTCGGATGAACACTGAAGCTTTCTTT. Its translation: CALEGVRMNTEAFF.

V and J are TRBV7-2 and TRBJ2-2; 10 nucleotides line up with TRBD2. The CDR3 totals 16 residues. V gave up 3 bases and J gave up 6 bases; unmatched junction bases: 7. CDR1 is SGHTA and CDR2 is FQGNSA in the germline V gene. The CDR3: CASSFPSGGAAGELFF. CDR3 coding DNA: TGTGCCAGCAGCTTTCCCAGCGGGGGGGCCGCCGGGGAGCTGTTTTTT.

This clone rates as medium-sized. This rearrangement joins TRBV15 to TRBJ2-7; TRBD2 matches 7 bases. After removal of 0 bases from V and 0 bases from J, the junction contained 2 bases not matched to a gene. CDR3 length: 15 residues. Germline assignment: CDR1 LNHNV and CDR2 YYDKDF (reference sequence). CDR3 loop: CATSREASGSYEQYF. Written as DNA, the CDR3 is TGTGCCACCAGCAGAGAAGCTAGCGGCTCCTACGAGCAGTACTTC.

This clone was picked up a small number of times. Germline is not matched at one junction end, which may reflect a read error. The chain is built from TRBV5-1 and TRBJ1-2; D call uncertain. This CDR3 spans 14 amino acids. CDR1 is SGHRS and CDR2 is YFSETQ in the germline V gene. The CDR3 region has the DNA TGTGCCAGCAGCTTTGAGAATTTTAACTATGGCTACACCTTC. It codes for CASSFENFNYGYTF.